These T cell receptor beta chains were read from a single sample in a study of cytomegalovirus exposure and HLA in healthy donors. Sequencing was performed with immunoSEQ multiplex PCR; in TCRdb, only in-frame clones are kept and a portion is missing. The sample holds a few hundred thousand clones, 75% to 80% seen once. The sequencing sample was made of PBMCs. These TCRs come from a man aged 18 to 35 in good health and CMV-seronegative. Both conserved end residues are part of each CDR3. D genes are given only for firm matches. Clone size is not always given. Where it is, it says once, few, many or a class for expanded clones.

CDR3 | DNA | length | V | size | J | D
CASSPNRSPGANVLTF | TGTGCCAGCAGTCCAAACAGGTCCCCTGGGGCCAACGTCCTGACTTTC | 16 | TRBV27 | . | TRBJ2-6 | .
CASSLAIGTGGQETQYF | TGCGCCAGCAGCTTGGCCATCGGGACAGGGGGCCAAGAGACCCAGTACTTC | 17 | TRBV5-1 | . | TRBJ2-5 | TRBD1
CASSTRQGGEQFF | TGTGCCAGTAGCACCCGACAGGGGGGTGAGCAGTTCTTC | 13 | TRBV19 | . | TRBJ2-1 | TRBD1
CASSLFGGSGNTIYF | TGTGCCAGCAGTTTATTCGGGGGGTCTGGAAACACCATATATTTT | 15 | TRBV28 | once | TRBJ1-3 | .
CSKSRRDHYYGYTF | TGCAGCAAGTCGAGGCGGGACCACTACTATGGCTACACCTTC | 14 | TRBV29-1 | . | TRBJ1-2 | .
CASSKTGGFYEQYF | TGTGCCAGCAGTAAGACAGGGGGCTTCTACGAGCAGTACTTC | 14 | TRBV27 | . | TRBJ2-7 | TRBD1
CAGKPGLAIGETQYF | TGTGCCGGAAAGCCGGGACTAGCAATTGGAGAGACCCAGTACTTC | 15 | TRBV7-9 | once | TRBJ2-5 | TRBD2
CASRRTAEGQGYF | TGCGCCAGCCGGCGAACGGCCGAGGGCCAAGGGTATTTT | 13 | TRBV5-1 | . | TRBJ2-3 | .
CASSQHGQYTEAFF | TGCGCCAGCAGCCAACACGGACAGTACACTGAAGCTTTCTTT | 14 | TRBV4-3 | . | TRBJ1-1 | .
CASSSTNGQLLFYGYTF | TGTGCCAGCAGCTCCACGAATGGACAGCTGCTTTTCTATGGCTACACCTTC | 17 | TRBV7-9 | once | TRBJ1-2 | .
CASIATSGSDEQYF | TGTGCCAGCATCGCGACTAGCGGGAGCGACGAGCAGTACTTC | 14 | TRBV5-6 | . | TRBJ2-7 | TRBD2
CASSYWGQYNSPLHF | TGTGCCAGTAGTTATTGGGGACAGTATAATTCACCCCTCCACTTT | 15 | TRBV19 | . | TRBJ1-6 | TRBD1
CASSGGDSLAKNIQYF | TGTGCCAGCAGCGGTGGGGACAGTCTAGCCAAAAACATTCAGTACTTC | 16 | TRBV9 | . | TRBJ2-4 | TRBD1
CASSFSSASGYNEQFF | TGTGCCAGCAGCTTCAGTAGCGCTAGCGGTTACAATGAGCAGTTCTTC | 16 | TRBV7-3 | . | TRBJ2-1 | TRBD2
CAIGAGNTIYF | TGTGCCATAGGAGCTGGAAACACCATATATTTT | 11 | TRBV10-3 | many | TRBJ1-3 | .
CASSQGTGENTGELFF | TGTGCCAGCAGCCAAGGGACAGGAGAGAACACCGGGGAGCTGTTTTTT | 16 | TRBV7-9 | once | TRBJ2-2 | TRBD1
CASRHWTGNTEAFF | TGTGCCAGTAGACATTGGACAGGGAACACTGAAGCTTTCTTT | 14 | TRBV19 | . | TRBJ1-1 | TRBD1
CASRPLGGGDEQFF | TGTGCCAGTAGGCCACTGGGTGGGGGGGATGAGCAGTTCTTC | 14 | TRBV19 | . | TRBJ2-1 | TRBD2